The TCR beta chain described here comes from a study of cytomegalovirus exposure and HLA in healthy donors. PCR employed 60 Vbeta and 13 Jbeta primers. The repertoire was sequenced with immunoSEQ multiplex PCR; TCRdb's copy has only in-frame clones and lacks some. The sample contains about 73,000 clones, roughly 71% of which appear only once. This clone has only a few counts. The specimen was PBMCs. The receptor was isolated from a man in his 70s in good health and CMV-seronegative.

The CDR3 here is CASSGQGDTGELFF. The CDR3 nucleotides read TGTGCCAGCAGTGGGCAGGGGGACACCGGGGAGCTGTTTTTT. The V and J genes are TRBV2 and TRBJ2-2; 7 bases map to TRBD1. V lost 4 bases and J lost 3; bases outside the gene matches: 2. This CDR3 is built from 14 residues. The germline CDR1 and CDR2 sequences are SNHLY and FYNNEI. Complete variable domain (other parts from reference TRBV2 and TRBJ2-2): EPEVTQTPSHQVTQMGQEVILRCVPISNHLYFYWYRQILGQKVEFLVSFYNNEISEKSEIFDDQFSVERPDGSNFTLKIRSTKLEDSAMYFCASSGQGDTGELFFGEGSRLTVL.